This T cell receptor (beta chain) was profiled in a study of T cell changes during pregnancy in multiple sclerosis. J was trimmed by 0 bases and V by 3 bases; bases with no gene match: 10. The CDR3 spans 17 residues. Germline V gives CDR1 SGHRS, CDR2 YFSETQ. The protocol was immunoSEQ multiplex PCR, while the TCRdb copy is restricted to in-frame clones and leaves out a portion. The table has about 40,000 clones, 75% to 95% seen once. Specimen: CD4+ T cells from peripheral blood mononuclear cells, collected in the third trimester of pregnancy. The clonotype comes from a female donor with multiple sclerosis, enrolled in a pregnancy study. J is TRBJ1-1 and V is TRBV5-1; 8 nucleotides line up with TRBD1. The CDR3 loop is CASSWSRGPTMNTEAFF. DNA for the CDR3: TGCGCCAGCAGCTGGAGCAGGGGGCCTACGATGAACACTGAAGCTTTCTTT.